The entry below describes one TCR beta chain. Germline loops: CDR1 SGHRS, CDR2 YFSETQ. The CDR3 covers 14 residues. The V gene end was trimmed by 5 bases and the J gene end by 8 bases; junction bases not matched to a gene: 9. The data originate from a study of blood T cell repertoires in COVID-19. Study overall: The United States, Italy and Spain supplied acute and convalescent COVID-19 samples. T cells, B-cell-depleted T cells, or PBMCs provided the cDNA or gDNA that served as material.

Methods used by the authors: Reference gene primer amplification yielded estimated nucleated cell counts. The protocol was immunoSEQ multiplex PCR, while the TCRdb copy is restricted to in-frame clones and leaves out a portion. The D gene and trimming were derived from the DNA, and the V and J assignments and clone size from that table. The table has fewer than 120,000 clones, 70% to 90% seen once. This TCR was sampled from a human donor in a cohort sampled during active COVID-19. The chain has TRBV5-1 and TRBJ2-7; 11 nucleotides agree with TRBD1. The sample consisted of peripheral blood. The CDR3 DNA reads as TGCGCCAGCAGAACCGGGACAGGGGGATCGAAGCAGTACTTC. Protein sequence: CASRTGTGGSKQYF.